This T cell receptor (beta chain) was retrieved from a study of cytomegalovirus exposure and HLA in healthy donors (dated by TCRdb to 2015 to 2018). Context from the whole study: In an earlier analysis of several hundred of the donors, around 300 Gb of sequence data and roughly 100 million unique TCR beta sequences from about 180 million T cells were reported. About 320 gigabases of sequencing data and roughly 90 million unique TCR sequences were included in an early release covering 500 to 750 HLA-typed donors. Of the approximately 400 genotyped donors, approximately 83% fell in the genetic ancestry cluster associated with self-reported Caucasian donors. The study aimed to test whether signatures of past pathogen exposure could be identified by cataloging public T cell receptors. The study used immunosequencing to profile the T cell repertoires of approximately 630 subjects and linked those repertoires to cytomegalovirus serostatus. Along with the approximately 600-subject first cohort, a separate validation cohort of roughly 110 different subjects was used. High-throughput TCR immunosequencing, statistical association of individual TCRs with disease status, and machine learning were combined to predict cytomegalovirus infection status. A later analysis re-examined previously published TCR beta repertoires from about 700 donors and added high-resolution HLA genotyping to investigate patterns of TCR occurrence. In the later analysis, no new phenotypic data were used to find candidate immune exposures; instead, reliance was placed on TCR beta sequences and their occurrence across donors. In an earlier analysis of 500 to 650 of the donors, high-throughput TCR beta sequencing was used to judge whether each TCR beta V gene segment behaved as functional or pseudogenic. Donor age, sex, ethnicity and CMV serostatus were compiled alongside the repertoire data. A later genetic analysis took genome-wide SNP genotypes for about 65% of the 666 donors and used that subset as a discovery cohort. All discovery cohort repertoires had been generated using a single sequencing platform. Both class I and class II loci were covered by HLA typing, at four-digit resolution. Typing coverage differed by locus: A, B, C, DRB1 and DQB1 were typed in roughly 620-630 donors, DQA1 in 522, DPA1 in some 570, and DPB1 in roughly 450. About five DR-DQ haplotypes were handled as single units for association and clustering because linkage in the cohort was strong. Among 350 to 400 genotyped donors of the cohort, an average of roughly 240,000 unique TCR beta nucleotide sequences were sequenced per donor, roughly a sixth of them non-productive. Points the paper makes about the study in general: Correlated functional status among segregating V segments might be attributable to linkage disequilibrium, but an unknown experimental factor could not be ruled out. When HLA alleles, especially DR and DQ, strongly co-occurred, attributing TCR associations to individual alleles was difficult. It was suggested by the authors that the approach could potentially be generalized to other disease states and immunological phenotypes. A further reported finding was that TCR beta sequences accurately predicted the HLA-A and HLA-B alleles for most subjects in the first cohort. According to a later analysis, TCR association rates differed among HLA loci, with DRB1 alleles showing the most associated TCRs and HLA-C alleles showing the fewest. In a later analysis, HLA-associated TCR beta chains were found to be more clonally expanded and to have lower generation probabilities than equally common non-associated chains. In a later analysis, some 17,000 TCR beta sequences were associated with specific HLA alleles at a false discovery rate of 0.05. A cluster of highly shared sequence variants was judged likely to be a technical artifact of the sequencing pipeline. Because HLA typing was unavailable for some donors at each locus, only the typed subset was used in association tests. Only TCR beta chains were sequenced in this cohort, and the absence of alpha or paired-chain data limited detectable features. The presence/absence analyses assumed that sequencing depth was roughly uniform across donors, and that assumption may not be true. For the cohort, immune exposure information was limited to CMV serostatus. In the study, about 150 TCR beta chains were listed as associated with cytomegalovirus. Most CMV-associated TCR beta chains appeared to be HLA-restricted in a later analysis, and the HLA associations seemed to be driven largely by CMV exposure. About 15 rarely observed V segments, including chromosome 9 orphons, were excluded from the earlier analysis of 550 to 700 of the donors because counts were too low. According to a later analysis, parvovirus B19, influenza, CMV and Epstein-Barr virus appeared linked to several top co-occurrence clusters. In vitro tests confirmed that three of the cytomegalovirus-associated TCR beta chains recognize cytomegalovirus antigens. According to a later genetic analysis, donors in an Asian-associated ancestry cluster had fewer N-insertions in productive TCRs than the roughly 660-donor mean. V-gene and J-gene trimming of TCR beta chains was associated with a missense DCLRE1C variant in a later genetic analysis, and the association was replicated in an independent cohort. Most TCR sequences were observed very rarely across donors, whereas some public TCRs were present in many individuals. The classifier was reported to diagnose cytomegalovirus status with high specificity and sensitivity in both the original cohort and the validation cohort. In an earlier analysis of 587 of the donors, most TCR beta V segments were observed in productive rearrangements about 87% or about 30% of the time, broadly matching IMGT annotations.

With regard to this clone: It has no known antigen specificity. No per-base quality is available; no much larger clone lies one base away.

Preparation of the library involved the immunoSEQ multiplex PCR assay. A mixture of 60 forward primers for TCR Vbeta segments and 13 reverse primers for TCR Jbeta segments was used in the multiplex PCR. A multiplex PCR assay on genomic DNA amplified the CDR3 region of rearranged TCR beta genes. Amplified TCR beta libraries were sequenced as 87-base-pair reads on the Illumina HiSeq System. The paper's processing steps were these. A later analysis tallied roughly 80 million unique TCR beta chains across the 610 or so repertoires, and about 12 million of those chains were shared by two or more donors. Raw reads were error-corrected and collapsed into unique sequences with a nearest-neighbor algorithm that merged closely related sequences to remove PCR and sequencing errors. Alignment of CDR3 sequences to IMGT reference sequences was used to assign V, D and J gene segments. For a sequence to be retained, a match of at least six nucleotides to both a V gene segment and a J gene segment was required. A rearrangement counted as productive if the CDR3 had no stop codons and remained in frame with V and J, and every other rearrangement counted as non-productive. Following IMGT convention, CDR3 was defined as the stretch from the second conserved V-encoded cysteine up to the conserved J-encoded phenylalanine. The earlier analysis of a few hundred of the donors excluded sequences that lacked an unambiguous match to a single V gene segment. An earlier analysis of a few hundred of the donors classified V segments as functional when productive rearrangements were above 56.7% and as segregating when the standard deviation between donors was above 5%. A statistical classification framework was built to diagnose cytomegalovirus status from the catalog of TCR beta chain sequences. V and J gene assignment, in a later analysis, came from comparing TCR nucleotide sequences with IMGT/GENE-DB human TR gene sequences. A later analysis assigned CDR3 sequences and most-parsimonious VDJ recombination scenarios with the TCRdist pipeline. In a later analysis, each TCR beta chain was defined by its CDR3 amino acid sequence together with its V-gene family, and reads lacking a unique V-gene family were excluded. To address suspected cross-contamination and a sequencing artifact, a later analysis removed 592 highly shared, low-generation-probability nucleotide sequences. A later analysis calculated a clonal expansion index for each public chain from normalized within-repertoire ranks of inferred template counts. A later analysis computed generation probabilities with a VDJ recombination model fitted to out-of-frame rearrangements, and checked the results against IGoR. A later analysis scored TCR-TCR, TCR-HLA and TCR-CMV co-occurrence with hypergeometric tests, applying a repertoire-size bias correction to TCR pairs. A later analysis estimated false discovery rates by permuting HLA or CMV assignments 20 times. In a later analysis, co-occurring TCRs were grouped using DBSCAN, with TCRdist sequence similarity added in when clustering inside HLA-allele-positive subsets. Repertoires with fewer than 30,000 or more than 120,000 public chains, plus five repertoires with anomalous nucleotide sharing, were excluded from co-occurrence clustering. TCRdb holds this immuneACCESS table with in-frame rearrangements only. Some clones are missing; in checked studies, unresolved V genes explain under half, and the rest has no known cause. V and J calls and clone size are as listed in that table; D and trimming were resolved from the DNA. In this sample the table shows some 190,000 clones, around three quarters of which occur a single time. Clones ranked in the top ten supply roughly 2% of the sample.

The cohort comprised 666 healthy bone marrow donors. At the time of sampling, all cohort members were nominally healthy, though unrecorded immune exposures were likely present. The donor tested CMV seronegative and was one of the 352 seronegative cohort members. Each donor provided a peripheral blood sample, and peripheral blood mononuclear cells were used for TCR beta sequencing. The Qiagen DNeasy Blood Extraction Kit was used to extract genomic DNA from the blood cell samples. Input material: PBMCs. This sequence was found in a woman in her 30s in good health and CMV-seronegative.

The nucleotide sequence is TGTGCCAGCAGGCGCGCTTATAGCAATCAGCCCCAGCATTTT. Its coded protein is CASRRAYSNQPQHF. In this chain, TRBV2 is recombined with TRBJ1-5; too little of a D gene remains to name it. V and J lose 6 bases and 0 bases, and a span of 9 bases separates them. The CDR3 measures 14 amino acids from cysteine to phenylalanine. The only DNA kept is the CDR3, 42 bases in frame from the first base. The germline V gene supplies CDR1 SNHLY and CDR2 FYNNEI. Here the CDR3 is joined to the reference TRBV2 and TRBJ1-5 genes, and the full variable domain is: EPEVTQTPSHQVTQMGQEVILRCVPISNHLYFYWYRQILGQKVEFLVSFYNNEISEKSEIFDDQFSVERPDGSNFTLKIRSTKLEDSAMYFCASRRAYSNQPQHFGDGTRLSIL.